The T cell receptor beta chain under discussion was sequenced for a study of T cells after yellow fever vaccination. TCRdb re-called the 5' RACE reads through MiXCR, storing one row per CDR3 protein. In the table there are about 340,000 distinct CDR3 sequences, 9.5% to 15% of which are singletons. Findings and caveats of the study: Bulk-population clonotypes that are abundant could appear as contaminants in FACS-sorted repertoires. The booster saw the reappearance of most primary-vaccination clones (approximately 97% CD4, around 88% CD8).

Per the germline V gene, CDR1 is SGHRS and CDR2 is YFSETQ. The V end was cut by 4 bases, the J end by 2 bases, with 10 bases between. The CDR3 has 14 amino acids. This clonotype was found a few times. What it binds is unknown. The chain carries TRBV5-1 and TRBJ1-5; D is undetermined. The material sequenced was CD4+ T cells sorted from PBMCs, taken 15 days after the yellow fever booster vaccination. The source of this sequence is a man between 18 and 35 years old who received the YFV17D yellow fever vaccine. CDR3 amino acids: CASSPQAGNQPQHF. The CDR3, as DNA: TGCGCCAGCAGCCCCCAGGCCGGCAATCAGCCCCAGCATTTT.